This TCR beta chain was sequenced during a study of PD-L1 blockade in urothelial cancer. Overall study findings and caveats: Below-median blood TCR clonality before treatment forecast better survival.

Described time point: pretreatment peripheral blood. The V segment lost 2 bases and the J segment 7 bases; nucleotides outside the gene matches: 9. The CDR3 is made up of 16 amino acids. CDR1 SNHLY and CDR2 FYNNEI come from the germline V gene. Some clones are missing from TCRdb's copy, which holds only in-frame ones; the method was immunoSEQ multiplex PCR. The table has some 16,000 clones, around 89% seen once. Concerning this clone: Antigen unknown.

This sequence originates from a man aged 65 to 79 with urothelial cancer. The chain is built from TRBV2 and TRBJ1-5; 9 bases fit TRBD1. Specimen: PBMCs, collected around atezolizumab (anti-PD-L1) treatment. This CDR3 reads CASSELGTGWTQPQHF. CDR3 nucleotides: TGTGCCAGCAGTGAATTGGGGACAGGGTGGACCCAGCCCCAGCATTTT.